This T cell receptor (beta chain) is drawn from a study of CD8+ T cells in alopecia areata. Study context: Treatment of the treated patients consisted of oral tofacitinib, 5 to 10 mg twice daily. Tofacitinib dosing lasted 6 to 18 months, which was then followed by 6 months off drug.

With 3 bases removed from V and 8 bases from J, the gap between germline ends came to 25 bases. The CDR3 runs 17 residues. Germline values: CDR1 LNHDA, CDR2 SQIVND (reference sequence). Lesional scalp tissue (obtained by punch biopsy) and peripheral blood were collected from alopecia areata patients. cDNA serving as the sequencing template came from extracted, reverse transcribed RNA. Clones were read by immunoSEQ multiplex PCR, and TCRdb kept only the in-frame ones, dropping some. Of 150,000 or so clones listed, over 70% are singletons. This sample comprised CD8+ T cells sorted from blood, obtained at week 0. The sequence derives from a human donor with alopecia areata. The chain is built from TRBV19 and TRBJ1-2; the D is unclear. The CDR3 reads CASSMREDPSFFWGYTF. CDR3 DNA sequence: TGTGCCAGTAGTATGCGGGAGGATCCATCGTTTTTTTGGGGCTACACCTTC.